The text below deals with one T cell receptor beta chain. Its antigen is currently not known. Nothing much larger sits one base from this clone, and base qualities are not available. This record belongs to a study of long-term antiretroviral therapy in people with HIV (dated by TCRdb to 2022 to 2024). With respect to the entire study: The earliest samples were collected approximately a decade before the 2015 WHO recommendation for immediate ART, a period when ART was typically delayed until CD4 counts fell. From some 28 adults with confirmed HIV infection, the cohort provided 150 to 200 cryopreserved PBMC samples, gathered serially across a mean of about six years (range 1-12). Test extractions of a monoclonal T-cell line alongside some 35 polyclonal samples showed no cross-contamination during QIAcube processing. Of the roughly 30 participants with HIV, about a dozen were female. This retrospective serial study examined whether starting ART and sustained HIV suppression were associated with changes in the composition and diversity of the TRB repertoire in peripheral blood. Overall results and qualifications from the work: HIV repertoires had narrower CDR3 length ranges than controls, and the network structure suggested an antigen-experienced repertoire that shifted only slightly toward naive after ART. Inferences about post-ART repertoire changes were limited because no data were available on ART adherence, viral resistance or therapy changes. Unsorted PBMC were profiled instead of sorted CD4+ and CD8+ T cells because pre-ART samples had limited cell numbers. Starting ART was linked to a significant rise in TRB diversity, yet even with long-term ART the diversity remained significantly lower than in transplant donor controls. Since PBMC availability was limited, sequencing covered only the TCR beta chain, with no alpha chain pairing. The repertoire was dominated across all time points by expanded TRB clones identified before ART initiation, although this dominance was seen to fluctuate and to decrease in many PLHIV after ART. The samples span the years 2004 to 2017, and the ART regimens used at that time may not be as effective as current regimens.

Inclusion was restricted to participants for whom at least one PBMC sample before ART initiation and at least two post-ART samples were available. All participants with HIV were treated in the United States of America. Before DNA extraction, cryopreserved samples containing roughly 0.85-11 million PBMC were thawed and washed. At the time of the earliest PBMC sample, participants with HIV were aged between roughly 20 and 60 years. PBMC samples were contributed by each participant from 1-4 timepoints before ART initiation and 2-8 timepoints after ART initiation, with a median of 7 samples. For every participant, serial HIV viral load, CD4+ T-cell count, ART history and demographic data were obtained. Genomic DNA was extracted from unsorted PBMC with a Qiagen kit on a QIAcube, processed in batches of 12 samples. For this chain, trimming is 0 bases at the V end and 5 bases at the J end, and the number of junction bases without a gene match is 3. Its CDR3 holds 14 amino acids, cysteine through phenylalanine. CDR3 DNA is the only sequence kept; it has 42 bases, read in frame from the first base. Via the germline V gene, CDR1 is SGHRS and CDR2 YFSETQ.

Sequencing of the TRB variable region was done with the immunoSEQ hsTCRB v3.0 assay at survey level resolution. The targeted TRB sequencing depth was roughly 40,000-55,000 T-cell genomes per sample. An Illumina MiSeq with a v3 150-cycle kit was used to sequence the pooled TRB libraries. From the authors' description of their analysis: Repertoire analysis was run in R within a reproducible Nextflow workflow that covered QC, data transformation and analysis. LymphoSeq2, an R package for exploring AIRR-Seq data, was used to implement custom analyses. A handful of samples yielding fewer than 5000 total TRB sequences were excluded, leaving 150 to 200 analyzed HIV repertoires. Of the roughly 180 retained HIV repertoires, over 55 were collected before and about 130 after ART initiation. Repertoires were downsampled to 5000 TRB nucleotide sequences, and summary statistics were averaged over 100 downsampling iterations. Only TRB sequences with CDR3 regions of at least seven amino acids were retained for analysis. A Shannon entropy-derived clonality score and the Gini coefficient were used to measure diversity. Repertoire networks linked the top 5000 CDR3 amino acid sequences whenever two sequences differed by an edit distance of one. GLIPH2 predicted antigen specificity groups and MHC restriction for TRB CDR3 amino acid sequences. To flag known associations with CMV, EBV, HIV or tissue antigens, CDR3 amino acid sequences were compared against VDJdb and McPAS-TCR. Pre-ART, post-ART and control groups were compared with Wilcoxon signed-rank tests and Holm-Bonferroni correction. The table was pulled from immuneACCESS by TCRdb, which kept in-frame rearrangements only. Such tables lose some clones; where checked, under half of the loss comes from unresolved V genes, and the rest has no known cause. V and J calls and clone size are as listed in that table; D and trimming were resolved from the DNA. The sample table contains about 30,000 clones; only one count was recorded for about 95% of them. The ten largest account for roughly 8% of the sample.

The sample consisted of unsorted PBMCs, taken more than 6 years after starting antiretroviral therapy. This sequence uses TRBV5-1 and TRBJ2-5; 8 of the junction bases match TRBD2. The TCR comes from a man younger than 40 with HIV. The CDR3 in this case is CASSLGLASETQYF. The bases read TGCGCCAGCAGCTTGGGACTAGCGTCGGAGACCCAGTACTTC.